The sequence of this TCR beta chain was determined in a study of cytomegalovirus exposure and HLA in healthy donors. Study information: An early release of data contained approximately 85 million unique TCRs, which came from HLA-typed donors.

Vbeta (60) and Jbeta (13) primers were used in the PCR. Produced via immunoSEQ multiplex PCR; TCRdb's table is partial and in-frame only. The sample yields approximately 130,000 clones, approximately 85% seen once. Study-wide results and caveats: Analysis was carried out at a later point, and it linked a missense DCLRE1C variant to TCR beta V- and J-gene trimming. Fewer N-insertions than the approximately 700-donor mean were reportedly shown by an Asian-associated ancestry cluster in a later analysis.

As concerns this clone: Antigen: not known.

CDR1 is ENHRY, CDR2 SYGVKD, per germline. The length of the CDR3 is 16 residues. Trimming took 5 bases from V and 0 from J; bases not matched to a gene: 9. Specimen: PBMCs. The TCR was taken from a woman younger than 45 in good health and CMV-seropositive. The chain recombines TRBV10-3 with TRBJ1-2; 7 nucleotides align to TRBD1. CDR3 protein: CAISSLGTAANYGYTF. The CDR3 DNA follows: TGTGCCATCAGTTCCCTGGGGACAGCCGCTAACTATGGCTACACCTTC.